Listed below are T cell receptor beta chains from one sample, sequenced in a study of graft-versus-host responses after intestinal transplantation. The table came from immunoSEQ multiplex PCR; TCRdb's copy has only in-frame clones and leaves some out. Of tens of thousands of clones in the sample, over 90% were seen once. Which antigens these TCRs recognize remains unknown. Sequenced here: unstimulated CD4+ T cells sorted from spleen or lymph node cells, sampled before transplant. The receptors stem from a human donor who was the organ donor for an intestinal transplant. Both conserved end residues are part of each CDR3. Each record gives: J gene, clone size, V gene, D gene, CDR3 protein, CDR3 DNA. The D gene is left open where the match is weak. Part of the rows lack a size; the others show once, few, many or a class for expanded clones.

j_gene: TRBJ2-2; abundance: -; v_gene: TRBV16; d_gene: -; CDR3aa: CASSQSIGAGELFF; CDR3nt: TGTGCCAGCAGCCAATCGATAGGGGCCGGGGAGCTGTTTTTT
j_gene: TRBJ2-2; abundance: -; v_gene: TRBV19; d_gene: -; CDR3aa: CASTPASNTGELFF; CDR3nt: TGTGCCAGTACCCCAGCCTCGAACACCGGGGAGCTGTTTTTT
j_gene: TRBJ1-3; abundance: -; v_gene: TRBV30; d_gene: -; CDR3aa: CAWSYTRGSGNTIYF; CDR3nt: TGTGCCTGGAGTTATACACGGGGCTCTGGAAACACCATATATTTT
j_gene: TRBJ2-1; abundance: once; v_gene: TRBV19; d_gene: TRBD2; CDR3aa: CASSRKRGLQYNEQFF; CDR3nt: TGTGCCAGTAGTAGGAAAAGGGGACTACAGTACAATGAGCAGTTCTTC
j_gene: TRBJ2-5; abundance: -; v_gene: TRBV4-1; d_gene: -; CDR3aa: CASSQTGRETQYF; CDR3nt: TGCGCCAGCAGCCAGACAGGGAGGGAGACCCAGTACTTC
j_gene: TRBJ2-2; abundance: -; v_gene: TRBV19; d_gene: TRBD2; CDR3aa: CASSIVSGRLTGELFF; CDR3nt: TGTGCCAGTAGTATAGTGAGCGGGAGGTTAACCGGGGAGCTGTTTTTT
j_gene: TRBJ2-4; abundance: -; v_gene: TRBV30; d_gene: TRBD1; CDR3aa: CAWSSGQGEGNIQYF; CDR3nt: TGTGCCTGGAGTTCAGGACAGGGAGAGGGAAACATTCAGTACTTC
j_gene: TRBJ2-5; abundance: -; v_gene: TRBV21-1; d_gene: -; CDR3aa: CASSKARRIGETQYF; CDR3nt: TGTGCCAGCAGCAAAGCGAGAAGGATCGGAGAGACCCAGTACTTC
j_gene: TRBJ2-5; abundance: -; v_gene: TRBV18; d_gene: -; CDR3aa: CASSRPQETQYF; CDR3nt: TGTGCCAGCTCACGACCCCAAGAGACCCAGTACTTC
j_gene: TRBJ1-1; abundance: few; v_gene: TRBV7-2; d_gene: -; CDR3aa: CASSLQVNTEAFF; CDR3nt: TGTGCCAGCAGCTTACAGGTGAACACTGAAGCTTTCTTT
j_gene: TRBJ2-2; abundance: -; v_gene: TRBV29-1; d_gene: -; CDR3aa: CSVGATATGELFF; CDR3nt: TGCAGCGTGGGGGCGACAGCCACCGGGGAGCTGTTTTTT
j_gene: TRBJ1-3; abundance: -; v_gene: TRBV5-1; d_gene: -; CDR3aa: CASSLGHSGNTIYF; CDR3nt: TGCGCCAGCAGCTTGGGACACTCTGGAAACACCATATATTTT
j_gene: TRBJ2-1; abundance: -; v_gene: TRBV7-3; d_gene: -; CDR3aa: CASSLGRSEQFF; CDR3nt: TGTGCCAGCAGCTTGGGGAGGAGTGAGCAGTTCTTC
j_gene: TRBJ2-2; abundance: -; v_gene: TRBV19; d_gene: -; CDR3aa: CASSIRYQGGAGELFF; CDR3nt: TGTGCCAGTAGTATTAGGTACCAGGGGGGGGCCGGGGAGCTGTTTTTT
j_gene: TRBJ2-1; abundance: -; v_gene: TRBV4-1; d_gene: -; CDR3aa: CASSQEVRPFGEQFF; CDR3nt: TGCGCCAGCAGCCAAGAGGTTCGGCCATTCGGGGAGCAGTTCTTC
j_gene: TRBJ1-4; abundance: -; v_gene: TRBV28; d_gene: -; CDR3aa: CASSLQGEKLFF; CDR3nt: TGTGCCAGCAGTTTACAGGGTGAAAAACTGTTTTTT
j_gene: TRBJ2-7; abundance: -; v_gene: TRBV5-1; d_gene: -; CDR3aa: CASSLGQLPTYEQYF; CDR3nt: TGCGCCAGCAGCTTGGGACAACTCCCTACCTACGAGCAGTACTTC
j_gene: TRBJ1-2; abundance: -; v_gene: TRBV7-9; d_gene: -; CDR3aa: CASSLRGANYGYTF; CDR3nt: TGTGCCAGCAGCTTACGGGGGGCAAACTATGGCTACACCTTC
j_gene: TRBJ1-2; abundance: -; v_gene: TRBV6-1; d_gene: -; CDR3aa: CASRGAGYGYTF; CDR3nt: TGTGCCAGCAGGGGGGCAGGCTATGGCTACACCTTC
j_gene: TRBJ2-2; abundance: -; v_gene: TRBV7-2; d_gene: TRBD2; CDR3aa: CASSLRTSPTGELFF; CDR3nt: TGTGCCAGCAGCCTGCGGACTAGTCCCACCGGGGAGCTGTTTTTT
j_gene: TRBJ2-7; abundance: -; v_gene: TRBV9; d_gene: -; CDR3aa: CASSAGPATYEQYF; CDR3nt: TGTGCCAGCAGCGCCGGACCGGCAACCTACGAGCAGTACTTC
j_gene: TRBJ1-1; abundance: -; v_gene: TRBV6-1; d_gene: TRBD1; CDR3aa: CASSVVRDSEAFF; CDR3nt: TGTGCCAGCAGTGTAGTCCGGGACAGTGAAGCTTTCTTT
j_gene: TRBJ2-7; abundance: -; v_gene: TRBV7-2; d_gene: TRBD2; CDR3aa: CASSRTSATSYEQYF; CDR3nt: TGTGCCAGCAGCCGAACTAGCGCCACCTCCTACGAGCAGTACTTC
j_gene: TRBJ1-5; abundance: few; v_gene: TRBV6-6; d_gene: -; CDR3aa: CASSYSDRQQPQHF; CDR3nt: TGTGCCAGCAGTTACTCGGACCGCCAGCAGCCCCAGCATTTT
j_gene: TRBJ1-6; abundance: -; v_gene: TRBV9; d_gene: TRBD1; CDR3aa: CASSARDRARNSPLHF; CDR3nt: TGTGCCAGCAGCGCCCGGGACAGGGCGCGTAATTCACCCCTCCACTTT
j_gene: TRBJ1-2; abundance: once; v_gene: TRBV21-1; d_gene: -; CDR3aa: CASSKGRRTGYGYTF; CDR3nt: TGTGCCAGCAGCAAAGGGCGTCGGACGGGCTATGGCTACACCTTC
j_gene: TRBJ1-2; abundance: -; v_gene: TRBV28; d_gene: -; CDR3aa: CASSLFPDLYGYTF; CDR3nt: TGTGCCAGCAGTTTGTTCCCAGACCTCTATGGCTACACCTTC
j_gene: TRBJ2-5; abundance: -; v_gene: TRBV6-1; d_gene: TRBD2; CDR3aa: CASGGLVGGETQYF; CDR3nt: TGTGCCAGCGGAGGACTAGTTGGAGGAGAGACCCAGTACTTC
j_gene: TRBJ2-1; abundance: -; v_gene: TRBV9; d_gene: TRBD2; CDR3aa: CASSVVSGRSSYNEQFF; CDR3nt: TGTGCCAGCAGCGTAGTTAGCGGGAGGTCTTCCTACAATGAGCAGTTCTTC
j_gene: TRBJ2-2; abundance: -; v_gene: TRBV5-1; d_gene: -; CDR3aa: CASSRDLVPNTGELFF; CDR3nt: TGCGCCAGCAGCCGGGACCTTGTCCCGAACACCGGGGAGCTGTTTTTT
j_gene: TRBJ2-3; abundance: -; v_gene: TRBV19; d_gene: -; CDR3aa: CASSIETGTGSDTQYF; CDR3nt: TGTGCCAGTAGTATAGAAACAGGGACCGGCTCAGATACGCAGTATTTT
j_gene: TRBJ2-7; abundance: -; v_gene: TRBV4-1; d_gene: -; CDR3aa: CASSQVPYEQYF; CDR3nt: TGTGCCAGCAGCCAGGTTCCCTACGAGCAGTACTTC
j_gene: TRBJ2-7; abundance: -; v_gene: TRBV18; d_gene: -; CDR3aa: CASSLDQEIYEQYF; CDR3nt: TGTGCCAGCTCACTTGACCAGGAAATCTACGAGCAGTACTTC
j_gene: TRBJ2-5; abundance: -; v_gene: TRBV27; d_gene: -; CDR3aa: CASSPMRVASEGTQYF; CDR3nt: TGTGCCAGCAGCCCTATGCGTGTCGCCTCAGAAGGGACCCAGTACTTC
j_gene: TRBJ2-3; abundance: -; v_gene: TRBV4-3; d_gene: -; CDR3aa: CASSQDMTSTDTQYF; CDR3nt: TGCGCCAGCAGCCAAGATATGACTAGCACAGATACGCAGTATTTT
j_gene: TRBJ2-1; abundance: few; v_gene: TRBV5-6; d_gene: TRBD2; CDR3aa: CASSRERGVYNEQFF; CDR3nt: TGTGCCAGCAGCCGGGAGCGGGGGGTTTACAATGAGCAGTTCTTC
j_gene: TRBJ2-3; abundance: -; v_gene: TRBV5-4; d_gene: -; CDR3aa: CASSLGAGTSTDTQYF; CDR3nt: TGTGCCAGCAGCTTGGGGGCAGGAACTAGCACAGATACGCAGTATTTT
j_gene: TRBJ1-2; abundance: -; v_gene: TRBV18; d_gene: TRBD1; CDR3aa: CASSPPGQGNYGYTF; CDR3nt: TGTGCCAGCTCACCACCGGGACAGGGGAACTATGGCTACACCTTC
j_gene: TRBJ2-2; abundance: -; v_gene: TRBV15; d_gene: -; CDR3aa: CATSRVVRANTGELFF; CDR3nt: TGTGCCACCAGCAGAGTGGTCAGAGCGAACACCGGGGAGCTGTTTTTT
j_gene: TRBJ2-1; abundance: -; v_gene: TRBV9; d_gene: TRBD2; CDR3aa: CASSPSTSGGYNEQFF; CDR3nt: TGTGCCAGCAGCCCCTCGACTAGCGGGGGTTACAATGAGCAGTTCTTC